This T cell receptor beta chain was recorded in a study of T cells in Graves' hyperthyroidism and ophthalmopathy. Study-level results: Blood samples included most of the expanded thyroid clonotypes exceeding 0.001.

The diagnostic basis comprised clinical symptoms, serum thyroxine and TRAb, thyroid ultrasound and orbital computed tomography. V was trimmed by 6 bases and J by 6 bases, leaving 15 bases between them. Germline assignment: CDR1 SNHLY and CDR2 FYNNEI. CDR3 length equals 13 residues. This clonotype was observed at least ten times. Its matching antigen is unknown. Amplification of TCR beta CDR3 regions used RNA as the template. Researchers ran a first-round RT-PCR on the TCR CDR3 using the HTBI primer set. TCRdb re-analysed the multiplex PCR reads in MiXCR, keeping a single row per CDR3 protein. This table holds 500,000 to 800,000 distinct CDR3 sequences, 45% found once.

The source of this sequence is an adult man with Graves' disease, either hyperthyroidism or ophthalmopathy (not recorded which). The sequenced sample was peripheral blood or thyroid tissue (not recorded which). V gene TRBV2 combines with J gene TRBJ2-7, with a possible D match to TRBD2 (5 bases). This chain's CDR3 is CASSLAPTSEQYF. The CDR3 DNA is TGTGCCAGCAGCTTAGCGCCTACCAGCGAGCAGTACTTC.